This section outlines one T cell receptor beta chain sequence together with its context. Clones were read by immunoSEQ multiplex PCR, and TCRdb kept only the in-frame ones, dropping some. The sample contains 98,000 or so clones, about four fifths of which appear only once. The sample is drawn from a study of blood T cell repertoires in COVID-19. Study details: Samples taken during acute and convalescent COVID-19 were collected in the United States, Italy and Spain. PBMCs, B-cell-depleted T cells, or T cells provided the cDNA or gDNA that made up the material.

Per the germline V gene, CDR1 is LNHDA and CDR2 is SQIVND (reference sequence). With V trimmed by 1 base and J by 1 base, 3 bases remained unmatched. The CDR3 is 16 residues long. This sequence joins TRBV19 and TRBJ2-1; 8 positions match TRBD2. The sample consisted of peripheral blood. The receptor was derived from a woman older than 75 with active or convalescent COVID-19. CDR3 sequence (DNA): TGTGCCAGTAGTATAGGACCGGGGGGGTCCTACAATGAGCAGTTCTTC. It yields the protein CASSIGPGGSYNEQFF.